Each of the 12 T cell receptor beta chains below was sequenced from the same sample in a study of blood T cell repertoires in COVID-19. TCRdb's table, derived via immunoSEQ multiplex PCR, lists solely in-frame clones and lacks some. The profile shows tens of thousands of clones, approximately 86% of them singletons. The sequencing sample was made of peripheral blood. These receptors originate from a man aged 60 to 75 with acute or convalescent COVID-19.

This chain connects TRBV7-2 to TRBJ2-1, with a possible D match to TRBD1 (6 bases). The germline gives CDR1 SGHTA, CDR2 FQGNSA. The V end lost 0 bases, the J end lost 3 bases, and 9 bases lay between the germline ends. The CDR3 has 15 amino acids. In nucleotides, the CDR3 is TGTGCCAGCAGCTTAGCGGGACAAATCTACAATGAGCAGTTCTTC. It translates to CASSLAGQIYNEQFF. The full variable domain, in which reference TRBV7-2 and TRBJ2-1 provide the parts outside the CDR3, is GAGVSQSPSNKVTEKGKDVELRCDPISGHTALYWYRQSLGQGLEFLIYFQGNSAPDKSGLPSDRFSAERTGGSVSTLTIQRTQQEDSAVYLCASSLAGQIYNEQFFGPGTRLTVL.

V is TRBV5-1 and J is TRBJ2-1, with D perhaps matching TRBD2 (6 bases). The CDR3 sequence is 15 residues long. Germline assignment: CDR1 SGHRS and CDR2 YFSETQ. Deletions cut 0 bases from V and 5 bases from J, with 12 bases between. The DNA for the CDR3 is TGCGCCAGCAGCTTGGCGATGACTAGAGACAATGAGCAGTTCTTC. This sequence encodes CASSLAMTRDNEQFF. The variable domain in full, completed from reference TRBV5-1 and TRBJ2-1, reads KAGVTQTPRYLIKTRGQQVTLSCSPISGHRSVSWYQQTPGQGLQFLFEYFSETQRNKGNFPGRFSGRQFSNSRSEMNVSTLELGDSALYLCASSLAMTRDNEQFFGPGTRLTVL.

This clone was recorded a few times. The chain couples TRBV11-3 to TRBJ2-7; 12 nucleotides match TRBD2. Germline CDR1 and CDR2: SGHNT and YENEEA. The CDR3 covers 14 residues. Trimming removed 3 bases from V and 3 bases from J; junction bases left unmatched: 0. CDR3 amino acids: CASSLTSGGYEQYF. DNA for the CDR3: TGTGCCAGCAGCTTGACTAGCGGGGGCTACGAGCAGTACTTC.

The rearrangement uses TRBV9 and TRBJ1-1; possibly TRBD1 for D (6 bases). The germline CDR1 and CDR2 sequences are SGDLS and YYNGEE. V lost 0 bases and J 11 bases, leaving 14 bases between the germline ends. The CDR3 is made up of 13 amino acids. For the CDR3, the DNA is TGTGCCAGCAGCGTAGAGCTGGGGGCGGCCGCTTTCTTT. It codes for CASSVELGAAAFF.

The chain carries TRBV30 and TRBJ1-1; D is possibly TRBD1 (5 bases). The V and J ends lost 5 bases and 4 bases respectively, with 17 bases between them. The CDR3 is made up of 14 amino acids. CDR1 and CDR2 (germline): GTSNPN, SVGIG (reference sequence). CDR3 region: CAWDFLGGGTEAFF. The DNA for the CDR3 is TGTGCCTGGGATTTTCTTGGGGGGGGCACTGAAGCTTTCTTT.

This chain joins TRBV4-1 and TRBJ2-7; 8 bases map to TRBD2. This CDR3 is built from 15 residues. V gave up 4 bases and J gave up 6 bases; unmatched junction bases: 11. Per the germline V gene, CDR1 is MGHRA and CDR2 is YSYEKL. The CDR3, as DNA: TGCGCCAGCAGCCTAGACAGGACTAGCTTTGCCGAGCAGTACTTC. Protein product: CASSLDRTSFAEQYF.

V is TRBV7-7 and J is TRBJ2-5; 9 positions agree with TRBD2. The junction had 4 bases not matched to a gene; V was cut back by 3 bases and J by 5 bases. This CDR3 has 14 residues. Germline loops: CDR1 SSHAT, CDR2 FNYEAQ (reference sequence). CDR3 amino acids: CASSLAGGRETQYF. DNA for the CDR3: TGTGCCAGCAGCTTGGCGGGAGGGCGGGAGACCCAGTACTTC.

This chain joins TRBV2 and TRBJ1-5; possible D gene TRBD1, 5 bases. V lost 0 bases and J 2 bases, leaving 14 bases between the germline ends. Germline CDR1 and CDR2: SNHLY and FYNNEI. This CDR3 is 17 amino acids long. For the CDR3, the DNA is TGTGCCAGCAGTGAAGCGCTGGGACTGAGGGGCAATCAGCCCCAGCATTTT. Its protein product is CASSEALGLRGNQPQHF.

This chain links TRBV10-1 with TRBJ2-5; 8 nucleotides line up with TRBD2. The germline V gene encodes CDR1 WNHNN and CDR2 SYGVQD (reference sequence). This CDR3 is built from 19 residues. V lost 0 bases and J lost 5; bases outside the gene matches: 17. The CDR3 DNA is TGCGCCAGCAGTGAGTCGGTCGGGGGGGCAATCCCCAAACGTGAGACCCAGTACTTC. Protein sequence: CASSESVGGAIPKRETQYF.

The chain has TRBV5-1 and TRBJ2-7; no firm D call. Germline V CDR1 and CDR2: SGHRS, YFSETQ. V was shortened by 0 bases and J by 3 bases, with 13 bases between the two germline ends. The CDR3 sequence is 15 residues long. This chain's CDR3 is CASSLAGPRNYEQYF. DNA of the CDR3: TGCGCCAGCAGCTTGGCGGGTCCGCGAAACTACGAGCAGTACTTC.

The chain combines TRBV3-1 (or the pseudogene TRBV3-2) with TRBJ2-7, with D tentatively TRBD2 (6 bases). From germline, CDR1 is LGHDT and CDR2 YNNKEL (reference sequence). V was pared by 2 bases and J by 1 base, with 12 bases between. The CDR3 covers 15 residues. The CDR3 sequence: CASSQRRDGSYEQYF. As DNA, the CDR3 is TGTGCCAGCAGCCAAAGGCGGGATGGTTCCTACGAGCAGTACTTC.

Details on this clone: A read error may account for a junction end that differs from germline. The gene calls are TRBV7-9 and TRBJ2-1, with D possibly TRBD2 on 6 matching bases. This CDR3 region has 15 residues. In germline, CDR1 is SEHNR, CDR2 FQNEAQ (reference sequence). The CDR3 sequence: CASSLALGRNNEQFF. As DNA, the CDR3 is TGTGCCAGCAGCCTAGCGTTAGGGAGAAACAATGAGCAGTTCTTC.